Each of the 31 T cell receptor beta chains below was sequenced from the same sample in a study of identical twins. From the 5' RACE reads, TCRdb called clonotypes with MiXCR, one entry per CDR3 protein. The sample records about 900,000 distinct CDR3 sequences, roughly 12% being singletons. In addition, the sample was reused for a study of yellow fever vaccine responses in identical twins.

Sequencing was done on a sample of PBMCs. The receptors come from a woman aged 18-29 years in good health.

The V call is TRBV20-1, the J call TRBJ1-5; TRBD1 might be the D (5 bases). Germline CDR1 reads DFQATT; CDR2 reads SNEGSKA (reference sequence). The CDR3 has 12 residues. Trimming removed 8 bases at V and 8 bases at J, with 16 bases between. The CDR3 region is CSFGHGVKPQHF. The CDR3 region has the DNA TGCAGTTTTGGACACGGGGTAAAGCCCCAGCATTTT.

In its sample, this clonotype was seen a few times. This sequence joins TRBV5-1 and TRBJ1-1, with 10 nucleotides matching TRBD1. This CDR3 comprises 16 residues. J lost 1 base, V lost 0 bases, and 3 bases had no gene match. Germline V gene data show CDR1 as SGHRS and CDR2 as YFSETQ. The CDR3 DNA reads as TGCGCCAGCAGCTTGGGGGGGACAGGGGCGAACACTGAAGCTTTCTTT. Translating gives CASSLGGTGANTEAFF.

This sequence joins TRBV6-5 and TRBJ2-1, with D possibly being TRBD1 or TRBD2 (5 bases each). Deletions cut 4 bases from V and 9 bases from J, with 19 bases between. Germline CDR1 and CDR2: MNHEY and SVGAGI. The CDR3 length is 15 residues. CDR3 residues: CASSSGAAVWGEQFF. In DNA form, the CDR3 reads TGTGCCAGCAGTTCCGGGGCCGCCGTCTGGGGTGAGCAGTTCTTC.

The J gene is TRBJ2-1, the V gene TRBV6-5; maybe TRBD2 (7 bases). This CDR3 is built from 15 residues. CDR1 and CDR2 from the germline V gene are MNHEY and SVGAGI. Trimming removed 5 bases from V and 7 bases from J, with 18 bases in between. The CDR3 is CASSPSGGHNNEQFF. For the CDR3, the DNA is TGTGCCAGCAGTCCCTCGGGGGGCCACAATAATGAGCAGTTCTTC.

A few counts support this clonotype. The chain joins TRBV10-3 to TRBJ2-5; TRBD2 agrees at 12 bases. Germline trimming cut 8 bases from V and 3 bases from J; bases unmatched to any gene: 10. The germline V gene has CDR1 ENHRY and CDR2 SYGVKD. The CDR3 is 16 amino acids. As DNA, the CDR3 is TGTGCCATCGGCCTAGCGGGGGGGAGCCCCGAAGAGACCCAGTACTTC. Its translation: CAIGLAGGSPEETQYF.

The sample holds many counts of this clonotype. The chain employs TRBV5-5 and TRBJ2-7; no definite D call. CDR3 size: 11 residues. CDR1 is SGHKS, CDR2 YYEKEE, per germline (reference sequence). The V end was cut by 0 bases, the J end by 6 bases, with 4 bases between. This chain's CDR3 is CASSLEGEQYF. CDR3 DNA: TGTGCCAGCAGCTTGGAGGGCGAGCAGTACTTC.

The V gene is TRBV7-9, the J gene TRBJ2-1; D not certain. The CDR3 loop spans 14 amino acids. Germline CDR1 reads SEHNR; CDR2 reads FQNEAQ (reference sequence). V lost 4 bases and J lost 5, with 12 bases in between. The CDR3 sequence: CASSSQGRDNEQFF. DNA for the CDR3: TGTGCCAGCAGCTCTCAAGGACGAGACAATGAGCAGTTCTTC.

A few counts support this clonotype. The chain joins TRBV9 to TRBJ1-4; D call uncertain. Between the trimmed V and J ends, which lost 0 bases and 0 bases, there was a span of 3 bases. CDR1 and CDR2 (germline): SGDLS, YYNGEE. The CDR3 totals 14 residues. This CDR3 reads CASSVEPTNEKLFF. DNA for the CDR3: TGTGCCAGCAGCGTAGAGCCAACTAATGAAAAACTGTTTTTT.

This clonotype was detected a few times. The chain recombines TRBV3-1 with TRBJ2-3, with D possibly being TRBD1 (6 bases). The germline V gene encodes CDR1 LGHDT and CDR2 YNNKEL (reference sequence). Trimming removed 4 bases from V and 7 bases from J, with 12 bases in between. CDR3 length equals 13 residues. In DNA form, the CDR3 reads TGTGCCAGCAGCCCATACAGGGAAAATACGCAGTATTTT. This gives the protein CASSPYRENTQYF.

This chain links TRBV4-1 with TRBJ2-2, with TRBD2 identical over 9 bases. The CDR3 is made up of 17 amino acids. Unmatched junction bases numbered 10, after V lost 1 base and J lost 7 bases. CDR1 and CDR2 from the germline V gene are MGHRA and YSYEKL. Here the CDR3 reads CASSQGWLAGRVGELFF. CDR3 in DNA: TGCGCCAGCAGCCAAGGTTGGCTAGCGGGAAGAGTCGGGGAGCTGTTTTTT.

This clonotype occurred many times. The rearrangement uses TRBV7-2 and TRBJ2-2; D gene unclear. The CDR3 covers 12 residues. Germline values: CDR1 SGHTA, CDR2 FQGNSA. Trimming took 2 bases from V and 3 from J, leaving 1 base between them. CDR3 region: CASSLYTGELFF. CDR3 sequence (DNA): TGTGCCAGCAGCTTATACACCGGGGAGCTGTTTTTT.

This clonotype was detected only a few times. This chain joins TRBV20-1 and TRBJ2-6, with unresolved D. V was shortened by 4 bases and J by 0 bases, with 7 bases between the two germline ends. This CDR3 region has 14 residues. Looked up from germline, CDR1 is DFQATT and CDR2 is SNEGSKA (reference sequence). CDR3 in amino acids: CSAKTDSGANVLTF. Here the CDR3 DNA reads TGCAGTGCTAAGACGGACTCTGGGGCCAACGTCCTGACTTTC.

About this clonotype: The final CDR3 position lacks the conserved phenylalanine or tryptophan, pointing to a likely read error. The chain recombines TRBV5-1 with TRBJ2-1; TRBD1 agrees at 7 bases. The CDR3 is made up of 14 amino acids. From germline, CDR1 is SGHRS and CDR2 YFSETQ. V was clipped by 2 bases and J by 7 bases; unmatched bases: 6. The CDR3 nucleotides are TGCGCCAGCAGCTTAGGGGGCGGGCCGAATGAGCAGTTCTCC. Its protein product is CASSLGGGPNEQFS.

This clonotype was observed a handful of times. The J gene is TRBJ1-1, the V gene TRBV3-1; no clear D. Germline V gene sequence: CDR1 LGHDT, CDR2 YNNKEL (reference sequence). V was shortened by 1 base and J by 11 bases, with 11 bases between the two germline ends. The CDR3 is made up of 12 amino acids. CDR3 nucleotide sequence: TGTGCCAGCAGCCAAGTCGGCGATTTCGCTTTCTTT. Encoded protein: CASSQVGDFAFF.

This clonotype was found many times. The CDR3 coding sequence is TGTGCCACCCGGGGACAGGGAAAGTATGAGCAGTACGTC. As protein: CATRGQGKYEQYV. The chain recombines TRBV10-3 with TRBJ2-7; 9 nucleotides match TRBD1. The CDR3 spans 13 residues. Trimming cost V 10 bases and J 7 bases; bases outside gene matches: 11. CDR1 is ENHRY and CDR2 is SYGVKD in the germline V gene.

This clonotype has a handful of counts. CDR3 protein: CASSDPTVSGGLNNEQFF. CDR3 coding DNA: TGCGCCAGCAGTGACCCTACCGTTAGCGGGGGCCTTAACAATGAGCAGTTCTTC. This chain joins TRBV10-1 and TRBJ2-1; 9 nucleotides align to TRBD2. CDR3 length: 18 residues. Germline CDR1 and CDR2: WNHNN and SYGVQD (reference sequence). J gave up 5 bases and V 3 bases, and 14 bases lay outside the gene matches.

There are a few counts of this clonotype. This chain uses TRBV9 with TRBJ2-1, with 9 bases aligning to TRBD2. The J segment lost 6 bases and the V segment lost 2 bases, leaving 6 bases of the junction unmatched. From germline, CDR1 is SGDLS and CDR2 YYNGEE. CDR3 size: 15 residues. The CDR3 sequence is CASSVSSGSFNEQFF. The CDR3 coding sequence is TGTGCCAGCAGCGTTAGTAGCGGGAGTTTCAATGAGCAGTTCTTC.

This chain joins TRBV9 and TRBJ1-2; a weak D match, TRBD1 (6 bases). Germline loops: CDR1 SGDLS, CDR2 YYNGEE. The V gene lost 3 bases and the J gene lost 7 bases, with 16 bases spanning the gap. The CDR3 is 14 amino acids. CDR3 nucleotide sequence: TGTGCCAGCAGCGCGGGGGGCAGGGCATCTGGCTACACCTTC. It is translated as CASSAGGRASGYTF.

The DNA for the CDR3 is TGCAGTGCTAGAGAGGGGGGGAGGATTGAAAAACTGTTTTTT. Its protein is CSAREGGRIEKLFF. This chain links TRBV20-1 with TRBJ1-4; D is possibly TRBD1 (5 bases). The germline V gene encodes CDR1 DFQATT and CDR2 SNEGSKA (reference sequence). Trimming removed 0 bases from V and 7 bases from J, with 12 bases in between. The CDR3 sequence is 14 residues long.

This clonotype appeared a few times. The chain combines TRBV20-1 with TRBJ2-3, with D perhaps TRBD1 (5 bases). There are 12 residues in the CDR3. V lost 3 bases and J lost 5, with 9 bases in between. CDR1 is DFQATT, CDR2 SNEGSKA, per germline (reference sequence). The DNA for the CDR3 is TGCAGTGCTAGGGGGCGTGGAGATACGCAGTATTTT. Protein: CSARGRGDTQYF.

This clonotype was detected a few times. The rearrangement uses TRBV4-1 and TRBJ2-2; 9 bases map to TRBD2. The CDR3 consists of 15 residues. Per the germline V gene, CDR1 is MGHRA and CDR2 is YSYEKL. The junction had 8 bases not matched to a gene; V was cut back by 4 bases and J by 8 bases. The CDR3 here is CASSRSGSGAGELFF. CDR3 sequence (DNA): TGCGCCAGCAGCCGTAGCGGGAGCGGTGCAGGGGAGCTGTTTTTT.

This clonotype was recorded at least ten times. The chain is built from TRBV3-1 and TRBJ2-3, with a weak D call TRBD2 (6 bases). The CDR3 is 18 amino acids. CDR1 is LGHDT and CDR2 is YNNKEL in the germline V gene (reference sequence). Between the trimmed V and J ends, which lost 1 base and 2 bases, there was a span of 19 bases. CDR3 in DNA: TGTGCCAGCAGCCAAGCCCGGGACTTCCTTCCTATCACAGATACGCAGTATTTT. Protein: CASSQARDFLPITDTQYF.

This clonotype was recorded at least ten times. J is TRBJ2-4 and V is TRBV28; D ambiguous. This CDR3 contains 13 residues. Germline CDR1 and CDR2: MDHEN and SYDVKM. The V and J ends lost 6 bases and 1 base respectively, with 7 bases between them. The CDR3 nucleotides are TGTGCCAGCAGACCGGAGGCCAAAAACATTCAGTACTTC. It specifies CASRPEAKNIQYF.

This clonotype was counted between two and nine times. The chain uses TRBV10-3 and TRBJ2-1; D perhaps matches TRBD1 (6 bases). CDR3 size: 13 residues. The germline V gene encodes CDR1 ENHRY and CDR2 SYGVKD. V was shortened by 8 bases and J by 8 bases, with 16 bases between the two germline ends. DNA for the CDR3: TGTGCCATCGAGGCCGGCAGGGGCGATGAGCAGTTCTTC. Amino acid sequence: CAIEAGRGDEQFF.

The CDR3 reads CASHRRQSNQPQHF. The CDR3, as DNA: TGTGCCAGCCATAGACGGCAGAGCAATCAGCCCCAGCATTTT. This chain uses TRBV28 with TRBJ1-5; D uncertain. Germline V lookup: CDR1 MDHEN, CDR2 SYDVKM. V lost 8 bases and J lost 1, with 12 bases in between. This CDR3 is 14 amino acids long.

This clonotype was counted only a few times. CDR3 in amino acids: CASSLGLDSGAFF. In nucleotides, the CDR3 is TGTGCCAGCAGCTTAGGCCTGGACAGCGGAGCTTTCTTT. V usage is TRBV7-9 and J usage is TRBJ1-1; possible D gene TRBD1, 6 bases. The V gene's germline CDR1 is SEHNR and CDR2 FQNEAQ (reference sequence). CDR3 length: 13 residues. Trimming left V 1 base short and J 10 bases short, with 13 bases between. The complete variable domain, with remaining parts taken from reference TRBV7-9 and TRBJ1-1, reads DTGVSQNPRHKITKRGQNVTFRCDPISEHNRLYWYRQTLGQGPEFLTYFQNEAQLEKSRLLSDRFSAERPKGSFSTLEIQRTEQGDSAMYLCASSLGLDSGAFFGQGTRLTVV.

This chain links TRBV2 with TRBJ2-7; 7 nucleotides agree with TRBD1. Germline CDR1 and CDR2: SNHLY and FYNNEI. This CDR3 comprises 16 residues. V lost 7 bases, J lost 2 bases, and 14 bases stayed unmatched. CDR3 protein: CASKVSGQRFPYEQYV. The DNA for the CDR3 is TGTGCCAGCAAGGTTTCGGGACAGCGGTTTCCCTACGAGCAGTACGTC.

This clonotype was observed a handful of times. The CDR3 DNA reads TGTGCCAGCTCACCAGGGACTAGCGAACAAGAGACCCAGTACTTC. Translating gives CASSPGTSEQETQYF. The chain couples TRBV18 to TRBJ2-5; 10 bases are shared with TRBD2. The germline V gene encodes CDR1 KGHSH and CDR2 LQKENI. The CDR3 totals 15 residues. The trim removed 2 bases at V and 2 bases at J, leaving 2 bases unmatched.

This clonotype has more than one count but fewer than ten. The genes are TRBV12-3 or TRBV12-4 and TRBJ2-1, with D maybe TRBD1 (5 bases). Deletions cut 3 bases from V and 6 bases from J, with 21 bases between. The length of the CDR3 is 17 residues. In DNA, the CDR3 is TGTGCCAGCAGTTTGTATTCTGGCGACAGACAATTCAATGAGCAGTTCTTC. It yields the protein CASSLYSGDRQFNEQFF.

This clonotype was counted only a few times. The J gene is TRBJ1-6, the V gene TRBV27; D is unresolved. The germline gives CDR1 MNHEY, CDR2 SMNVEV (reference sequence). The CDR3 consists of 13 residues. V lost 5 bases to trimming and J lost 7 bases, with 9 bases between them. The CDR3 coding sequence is TGTGCCAGCAGTCGGCAGTACAATTCACCCCTCCACTTT. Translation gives CASSRQYNSPLHF.

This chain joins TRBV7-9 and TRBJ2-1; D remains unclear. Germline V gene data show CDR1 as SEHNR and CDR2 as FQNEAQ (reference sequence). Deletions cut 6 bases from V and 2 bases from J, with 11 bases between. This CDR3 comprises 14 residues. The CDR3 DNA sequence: TGTGCCAGCAGGCACAGCTCTCCCTACAATGAGCAGTTCTTC. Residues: CASRHSSPYNEQFF.